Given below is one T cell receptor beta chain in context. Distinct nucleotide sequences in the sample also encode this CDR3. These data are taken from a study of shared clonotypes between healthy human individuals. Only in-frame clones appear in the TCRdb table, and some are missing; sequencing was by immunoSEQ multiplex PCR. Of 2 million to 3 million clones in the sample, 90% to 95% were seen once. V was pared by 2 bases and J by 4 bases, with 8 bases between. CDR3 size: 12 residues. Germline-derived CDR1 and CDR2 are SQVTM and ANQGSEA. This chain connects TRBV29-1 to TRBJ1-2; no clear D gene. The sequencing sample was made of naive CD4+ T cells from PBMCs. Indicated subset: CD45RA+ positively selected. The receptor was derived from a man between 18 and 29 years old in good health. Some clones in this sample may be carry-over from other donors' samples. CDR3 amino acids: CSVELAGYGYTF. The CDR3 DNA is TGCAGCGTTGAACTTGCTGGCTATGGCTACACCTTC.